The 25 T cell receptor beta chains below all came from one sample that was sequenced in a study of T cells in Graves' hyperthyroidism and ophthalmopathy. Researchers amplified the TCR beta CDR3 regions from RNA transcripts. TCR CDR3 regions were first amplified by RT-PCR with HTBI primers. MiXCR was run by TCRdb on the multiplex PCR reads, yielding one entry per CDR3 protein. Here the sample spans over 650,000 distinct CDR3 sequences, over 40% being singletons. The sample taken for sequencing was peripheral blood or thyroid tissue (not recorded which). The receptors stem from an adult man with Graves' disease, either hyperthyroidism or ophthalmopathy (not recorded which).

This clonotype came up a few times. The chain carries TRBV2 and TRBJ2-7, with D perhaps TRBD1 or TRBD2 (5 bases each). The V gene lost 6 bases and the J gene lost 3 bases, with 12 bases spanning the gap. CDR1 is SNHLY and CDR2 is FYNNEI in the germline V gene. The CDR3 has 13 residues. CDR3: CASRTAELYEQYF. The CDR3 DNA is TGTGCCAGCAGGACAGCGGAACTCTACGAGCAGTACTTC.

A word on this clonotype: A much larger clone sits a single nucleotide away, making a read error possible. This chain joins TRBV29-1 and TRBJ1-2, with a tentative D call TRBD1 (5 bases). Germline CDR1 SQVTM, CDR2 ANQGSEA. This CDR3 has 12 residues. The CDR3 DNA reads TGCAGCGTTGTAAGGGGTGACTATGACTACACCTTC. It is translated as CSVVRGDYDYTF.

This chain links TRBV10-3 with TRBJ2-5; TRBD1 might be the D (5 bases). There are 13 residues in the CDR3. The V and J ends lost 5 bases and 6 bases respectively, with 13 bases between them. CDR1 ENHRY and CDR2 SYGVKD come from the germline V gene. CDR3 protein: CAISYQGRQTQYF. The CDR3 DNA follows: TGTGCCATCAGTTACCAGGGTAGACAGACCCAGTACTTC.

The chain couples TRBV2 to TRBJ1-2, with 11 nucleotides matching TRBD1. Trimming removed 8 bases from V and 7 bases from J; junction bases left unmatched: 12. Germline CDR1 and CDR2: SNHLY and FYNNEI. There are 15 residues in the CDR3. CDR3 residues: CASVEDGQGASGYTF. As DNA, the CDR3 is TGTGCCAGCGTAGAAGATGGACAGGGGGCGAGTGGCTACACCTTC.

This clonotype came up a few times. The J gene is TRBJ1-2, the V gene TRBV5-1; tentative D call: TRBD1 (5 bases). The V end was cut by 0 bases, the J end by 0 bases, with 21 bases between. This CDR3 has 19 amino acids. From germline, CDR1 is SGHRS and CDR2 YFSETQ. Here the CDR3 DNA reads TGCGCCAGCAGCTTGGACAGGTTGGGACCTCTGATAGCTAACTATGGCTACACCTTC. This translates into CASSLDRLGPLIANYGYTF. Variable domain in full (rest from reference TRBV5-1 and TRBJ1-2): KAGVTQTPRYLIKTRGQQVTLSCSPISGHRSVSWYQQTPGQGLQFLFEYFSETQRNKGNFPGRFSGRQFSNSRSEMNVSTLELGDSALYLCASSLDRLGPLIANYGYTFGSGTRLTVV.

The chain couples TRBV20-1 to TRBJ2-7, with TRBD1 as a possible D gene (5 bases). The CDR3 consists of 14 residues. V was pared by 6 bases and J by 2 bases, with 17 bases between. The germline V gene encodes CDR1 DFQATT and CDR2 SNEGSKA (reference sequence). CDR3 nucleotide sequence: TGCAGTGCCAAAGTAGGGGTTGGGACCTACGAGCAGTACTTC. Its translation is CSAKVGVGTYEQYF.

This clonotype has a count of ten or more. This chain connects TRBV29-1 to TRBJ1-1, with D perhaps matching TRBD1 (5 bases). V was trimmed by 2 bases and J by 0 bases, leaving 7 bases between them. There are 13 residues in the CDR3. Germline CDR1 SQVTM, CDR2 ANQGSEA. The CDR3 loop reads CSVERTLNTEAFF. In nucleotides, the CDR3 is TGCAGCGTTGAAAGGACATTGAACACTGAAGCTTTCTTT.

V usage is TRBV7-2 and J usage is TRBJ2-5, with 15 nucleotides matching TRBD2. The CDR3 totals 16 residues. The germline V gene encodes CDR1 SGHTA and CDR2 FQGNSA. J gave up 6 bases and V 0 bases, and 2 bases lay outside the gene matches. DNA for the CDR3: TGTGCCAGCAGCTTAGCGGGACTAGCGGGAGGACAGACCCAGTACTTC. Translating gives CASSLAGLAGGQTQYF.

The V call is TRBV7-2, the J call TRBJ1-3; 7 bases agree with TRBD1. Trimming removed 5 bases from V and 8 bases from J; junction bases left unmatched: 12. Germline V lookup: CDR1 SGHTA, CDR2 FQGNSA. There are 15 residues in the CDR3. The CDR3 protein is CASSPAGGLRHTIYF. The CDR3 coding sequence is TGTGCCAGCAGCCCAGCAGGGGGGCTGCGCCACACCATATATTTT.

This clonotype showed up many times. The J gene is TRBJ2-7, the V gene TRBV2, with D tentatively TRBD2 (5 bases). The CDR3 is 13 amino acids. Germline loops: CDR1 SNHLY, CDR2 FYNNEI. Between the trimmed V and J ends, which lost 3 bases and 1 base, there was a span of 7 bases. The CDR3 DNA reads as TGTGCCAGCAGTGACGGGGTATCCTACGAGCAGTACTTC. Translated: CASSDGVSYEQYF. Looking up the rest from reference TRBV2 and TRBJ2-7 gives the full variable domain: EPEVTQTPSHQVTQMGQEVILRCVPISNHLYFYWYRQILGQKVEFLVSFYNNEISEKSEIFDDQFSVERPDGSNFTLKIRSTKLEDSAMYFCASSDGVSYEQYFGPGTRLTVT.

CDR3 sequence (DNA): TGTGCCAGCGACGCGCCCAAAACAGGGTGCAGCAATCAGCCCCAGCATTTT. Its protein product is CASDAPKTGCSNQPQHF. The gene calls are TRBV12-3 or TRBV12-4 and TRBJ1-5; tentatively, D is TRBD1 (6 bases). This CDR3 has 17 residues. V was pared by 8 bases and J by 1 base, with 21 bases between.

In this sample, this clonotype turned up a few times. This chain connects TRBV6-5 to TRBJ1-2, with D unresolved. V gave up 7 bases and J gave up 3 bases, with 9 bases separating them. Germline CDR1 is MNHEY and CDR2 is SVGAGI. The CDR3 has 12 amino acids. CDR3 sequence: CASTPGDYGYTF. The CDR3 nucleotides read TGTGCCAGCACCCCCGGGGACTATGGCTACACCTTC.

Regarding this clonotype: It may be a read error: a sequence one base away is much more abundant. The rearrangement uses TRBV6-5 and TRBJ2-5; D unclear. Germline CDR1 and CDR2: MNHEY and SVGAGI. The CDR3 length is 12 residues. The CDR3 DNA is TGCGCCAGCAGTGTTAGCTCAGAGGCCCAGTACTTC. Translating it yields CASSVSSEAQYF.

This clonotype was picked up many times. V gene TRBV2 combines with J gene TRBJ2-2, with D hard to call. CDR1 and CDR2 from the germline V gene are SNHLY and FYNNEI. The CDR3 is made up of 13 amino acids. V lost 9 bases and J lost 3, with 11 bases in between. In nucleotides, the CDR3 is TGTGCCAGTTCGACCGGTGACACCGGGGAGCTGTTTTTT. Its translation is CASSTGDTGELFF.

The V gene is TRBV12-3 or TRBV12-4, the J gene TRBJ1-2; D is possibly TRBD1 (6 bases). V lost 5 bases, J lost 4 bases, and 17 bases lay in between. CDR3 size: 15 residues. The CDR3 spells CASSIRGLVPYGYTF. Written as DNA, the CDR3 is TGTGCCAGCAGTATCAGGGGATTGGTGCCCTATGGCTACACCTTC.

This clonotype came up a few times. The CDR3 spells CASSGLDSYEQYF. For the CDR3, the DNA is TGCGCCAGCAGTGGACTTGATTCCTACGAGCAGTACTTC. The rearrangement uses TRBV10-1 and TRBJ2-7; the D is unclear. Germline V gene sequence: CDR1 WNHNN, CDR2 SYGVQD (reference sequence). Trimming took off 4 bases at V and 1 base at J, with 8 bases between the two ends. The CDR3 runs 13 residues.

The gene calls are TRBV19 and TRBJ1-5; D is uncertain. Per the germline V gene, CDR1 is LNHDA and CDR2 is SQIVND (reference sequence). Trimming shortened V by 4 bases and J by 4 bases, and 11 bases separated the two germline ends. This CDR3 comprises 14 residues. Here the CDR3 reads CASSRRQLNQPQHF. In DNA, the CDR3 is TGTGCCAGTAGTAGGAGGCAGCTAAATCAGCCCCAGCATTTT.

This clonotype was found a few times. CDR3 amino acids: CASSPHRGNYGYTF. The CDR3 DNA follows: TGTGCCAGCAGCCCACACCGGGGTAACTATGGCTACACCTTC. This chain uses TRBV7-9 with TRBJ1-2, with D hard to call. Germline CDR1 reads SEHNR; CDR2 reads FQNEAQ (reference sequence). V lost 5 bases, J lost 1 base, and 11 bases lay in between. This CDR3 has 14 residues.

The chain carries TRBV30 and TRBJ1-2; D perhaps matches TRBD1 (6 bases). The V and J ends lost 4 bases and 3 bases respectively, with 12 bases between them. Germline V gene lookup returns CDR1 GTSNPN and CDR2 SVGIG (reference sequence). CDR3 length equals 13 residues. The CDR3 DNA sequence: TGTGCCTGGAAGGGGGGAAGGGACTATGGCTACACCTTC. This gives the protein CAWKGGRDYGYTF.

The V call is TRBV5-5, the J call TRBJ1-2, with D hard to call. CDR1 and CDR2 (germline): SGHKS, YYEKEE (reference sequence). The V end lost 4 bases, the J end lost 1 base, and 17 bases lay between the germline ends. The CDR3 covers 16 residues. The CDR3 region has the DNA TGTGCCAGCAGCCTTTCCGGGCAGGAGCTTAACTATGGCTACACCTTC. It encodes CASSLSGQELNYGYTF.

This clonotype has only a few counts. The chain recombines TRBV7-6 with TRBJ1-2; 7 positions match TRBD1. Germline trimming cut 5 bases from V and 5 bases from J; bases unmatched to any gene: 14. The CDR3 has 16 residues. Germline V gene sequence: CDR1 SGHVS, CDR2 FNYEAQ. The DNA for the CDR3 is TGTGCCAGCAGCCCGGAGAGGGGGACAGTGGGTTATGGCTACACCTTC. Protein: CASSPERGTVGYGYTF. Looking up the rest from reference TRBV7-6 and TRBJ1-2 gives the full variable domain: GAGVSQSPRYKVTKRGQDVALRCDPISGHVSLYWYRQALGQGPEFLTYFNYEAQQDKSGLPNDRFSAERPEGSISTLTIQRTEQRDSAMYRCASSPERGTVGYGYTFGSGTRLTVV.

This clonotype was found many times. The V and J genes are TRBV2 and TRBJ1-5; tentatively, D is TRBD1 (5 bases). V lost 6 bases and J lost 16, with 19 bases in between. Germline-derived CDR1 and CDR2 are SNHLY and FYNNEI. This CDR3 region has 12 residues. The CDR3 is CASSRAGGSPHF. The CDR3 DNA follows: TGTGCCAGCAGCCGGGCGGGGGGGTCCCCTCATTTT.

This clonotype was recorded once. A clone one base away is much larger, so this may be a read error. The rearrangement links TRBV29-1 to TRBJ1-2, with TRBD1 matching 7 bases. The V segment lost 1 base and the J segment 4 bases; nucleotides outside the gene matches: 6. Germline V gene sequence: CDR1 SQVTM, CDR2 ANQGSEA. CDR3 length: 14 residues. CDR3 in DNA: TGCAGCGTTGAAGGATTGGGACAGTTCTATGGCTACACCTTC. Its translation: CSVEGLGQFYGYTF.

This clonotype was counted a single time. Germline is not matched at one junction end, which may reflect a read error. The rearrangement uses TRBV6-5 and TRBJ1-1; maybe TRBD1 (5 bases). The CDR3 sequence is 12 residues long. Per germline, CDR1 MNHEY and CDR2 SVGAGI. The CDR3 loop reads CTSSEGRGEAFF. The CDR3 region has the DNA TGTACCAGCAGTGAAGGTAGGGGTGAAGCTTTCTTT.

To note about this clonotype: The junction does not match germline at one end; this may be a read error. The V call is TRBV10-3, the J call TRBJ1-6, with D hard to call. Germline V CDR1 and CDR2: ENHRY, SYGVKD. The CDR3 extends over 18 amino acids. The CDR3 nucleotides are TGTGCCACCAGTGATTCCCGAGCCGGGAGCTCCTATAATTCACCCCTCCACTTT. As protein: CATSDSRAGSSYNSPLHF.